A selection of T cell receptor beta chains follows, all from one sample in a study of cytomegalovirus exposure and HLA in healthy donors. The data were produced by immunoSEQ multiplex PCR, yet TCRdb's version contains in-frame clones alone and is incomplete. The sample lists 71,000 or so clones, approximately 96% occurring once. Sequences were obtained from PBMCs. All receptors come from a man aged 18 to 29 in good health and CMV-seropositive. The conserved cysteine and the conserved F or W are not part of the CDR3 here.

j_call v_call cdr3_aa
TRBJ1-2 TRBV30 AWSRGEGDYGYT
TRBJ2-2 TRBV28 ASSLLTGAGELF
TRBJ1-3 TRBV4-1 ASQRAGGLGNTIY
TRBJ2-3 TRBV30 AWSVLGDPGGTDTQY
TRBJ2-3 TRBV6-1 ASSEGSGSDTQY
TRBJ2-7 TRBV1 TSTPGQGPYEQY
TRBJ1-6 TRBV11-2 ASSPLRDLQGRGSPLH
TRBJ2-7 TRBV2 ASDRHYEQY
TRBJ1-1 TRBV27 ASSPDYRVRNTEAF
TRBJ1-2 TRBV6-1 ASSESGGGRGTGYT
TRBJ2-5 TRBV4-1 ASSPRDRAIQETQY
TRBJ2-6 TRBV6-6 ASRGTGGAGANVLT
TRBJ2-7 TRBV5-6 ASSSPPWQSYEQY
TRBJ2-7 TRBV25-1 ASTLPGTGDEQY
TRBJ2-1 TRBV9 ASSVGAGVGDNEQF
TRBJ1-2 TRBV15 ATSRARGGGEGFYT
TRBJ1-5 TRBV5-5 ASSFIEGRGQPQH
TRBJ2-7 TRBV29-1 SVVVTSLNIYEQY
TRBJ2-7 TRBV19 ASSILAASYEQY
TRBJ2-7 TRBV7-9 ASRRAEGENEQY
TRBJ2-1 TRBV7-3 ASSAGLAGVRLF
TRBJ1-3 TRBV7-8 ASSPGGFSGNTIY
TRBJ2-1 TRBV6-6 ASSSFETGDINEQF
TRBJ2-2 TRBV4-1 ASSQDFRRSTNTGELF
TRBJ2-7 TRBV30 AWSRQGASYEQY
TRBJ2-7 TRBV6-5 ASSSGVEQY
TRBJ1-4 TRBV28 ASSFGLRVSTLF
TRBJ2-5 TRBV19 ASSWSGKTQY
TRBJ2-6 TRBV5-1 ASSLASVSGANVLT